A single sample is the source of the 17 T cell receptor beta chains below, sequenced in a study of beta chain features in type 1 diabetes. The investigators reverse transcribed all of the isolated RNA, so they sequenced expressed TCRB transcripts. Produced via immunoSEQ multiplex PCR; TCRdb's table is partial and in-frame only. Here the sample spans fewer than 200,000 clones, around 10% being singletons. These receptors have no known antigen. Study-wide findings and caveats: A moderate, significant TCRB CDR3 shortening appeared in type 1 diabetes across four CD4+ subsets.

The specimen was central memory CD4+ T cells from blood. These receptors came from a man aged 30 to 45 with type 1 diabetes.

The V and J genes are TRBV5-1 and TRBJ2-3, with D maybe TRBD2 (6 bases). Germline loops: CDR1 SGHRS, CDR2 YFSETQ. Trimming shortened V by 2 bases and J by 2 bases, and 9 bases separated the two germline ends. CDR3 length: 14 residues. The CDR3 sequence is CASSFGLPTDTQYF. CDR3 DNA: TGCGCCAGCAGCTTTGGACTACCCACAGATACGCAGTATTTT. The full variable domain, with the rest looked up from reference TRBV5-1 and TRBJ2-3, is KAGVTQTPRYLIKTRGQQVTLSCSPISGHRSVSWYQQTPGQGLQFLFEYFSETQRNKGNFPGRFSGRQFSNSRSEMNVSTLELGDSALYLCASSFGLPTDTQYFGPGTRLTVL.

This clone was detected ten times or more. The chain has TRBV4-1 and TRBJ2-2, with a possible D match to TRBD1 (5 bases). The germline gives CDR1 MGHRA, CDR2 YSYEKL. The CDR3 consists of 14 residues. Trimming took off 8 bases at V and 2 bases at J, with 12 bases between the two ends. CDR3 in amino acids: CASSTTANTGELFF. Written as DNA, the CDR3 is TGCGCCAGCTCAACGACAGCCAACACCGGGGAGCTGTTTTTT.

The genes are TRBV28 and TRBJ1-2; no clear D gene. Germline lookup yields CDR1 MDHEN and CDR2 SYDVKM. Trimming took 3 bases from V and 0 from J, leaving 8 bases between them. This CDR3 contains 14 residues. CDR3 nucleotide sequence: TGTGCCAGCAGTTTCGAGACTTCTAACTATGGCTACACCTTC. Protein product: CASSFETSNYGYTF.

The J gene is TRBJ2-7, the V gene TRBV5-6, with D perhaps TRBD2 (6 bases). CDR3 length: 15 amino acids. Trimming shortened V by 1 base and J by 7 bases, and 18 bases separated the two germline ends. Per germline, CDR1 SGHDT and CDR2 YYEEEE. This CDR3 is CASSLRGTRYGEQYF. The CDR3 nucleotides read TGTGCCAGCAGCTTGCGGGGGACCCGTTATGGGGAGCAGTACTTC.

The chain has TRBV2 and TRBJ2-1; D ambiguous. V was cut by 2 bases and J by 3 bases, with 8 bases left in between. The CDR3 is 14 amino acids. Germline CDR1 and CDR2: SNHLY and FYNNEI. The chain's CDR3 is CASSEIAGYNEQFF. The CDR3 coding sequence is TGTGCCAGCAGTGAAATAGCCGGCTACAATGAGCAGTTCTTC.

The chain links TRBV29-1 to TRBJ1-1, with a tentative D call TRBD1 (6 bases). CDR1 and CDR2 (germline): SQVTM, ANQGSEA. V was clipped by 4 bases and J by 2 bases, with 8 bases between them. The CDR3 covers 12 residues. The CDR3 sequence: CSVAGVNTEAFF. In DNA, the CDR3 is TGCAGCGTTGCAGGGGTCAACACTGAAGCTTTCTTT.

Only a few counts were recorded for this clone. This sequence joins TRBV28 and TRBJ1-1, with 9 nucleotides matching TRBD1. The CDR3 consists of 14 residues. Per the germline V gene, CDR1 is MDHEN and CDR2 is SYDVKM. The ends lost 6 bases at V and 4 bases at J; junction bases unmatched: 6. CDR3 sequence: CASSRGQGSTEAFF. Written as DNA, the CDR3 is TGTGCCAGCAGCCGCGGACAGGGGTCCACTGAAGCTTTCTTT.

This sequence joins TRBV15 and TRBJ2-7; maybe TRBD2 (5 bases). Trimming stripped 6 bases from V and 5 bases from J, with 14 bases between. The CDR3 totals 13 residues. In germline, CDR1 is LNHNV, CDR2 YYDKDF (reference sequence). This chain's CDR3 is CATRADGLHEQYF. As DNA, the CDR3 is TGTGCCACCAGAGCCGACGGACTCCACGAGCAGTACTTC.

This chain joins TRBV5-1 and TRBJ1-1; D not certain. This CDR3 is built from 14 residues. Looked up from germline, CDR1 is SGHRS and CDR2 is YFSETQ. Between the trimmed V and J ends, which lost 0 bases and 1 base, there was a span of 7 bases. The CDR3 nucleotides read TGCGCCAGCAGCTTGGAGGACTCGAACACTGAAGCTTTCTTT. This gives the protein CASSLEDSNTEAFF.

The chain links TRBV29-1 to TRBJ2-1, with TRBD1 matching 7 bases. Losses at the gene ends were 4 bases for V and 6 bases for J; bases not matched to a gene: 9. Germline CDR1 reads SQVTM; CDR2 reads ANQGSEA. This CDR3 has 14 residues. As DNA, the CDR3 is TGCAGCGTTGGAACAGGGGATAGCCTCAATGAGCAGTTCTTC. This gives the protein CSVGTGDSLNEQFF.

V is TRBV5-1 and J is TRBJ2-1, with 8 bases aligning to TRBD2. CDR3 length: 17 amino acids. Germline V gene data show CDR1 as SGHRS and CDR2 as YFSETQ. V trimming: 4 bases; J trimming: 3 bases; junction bases outside the gene matches: 12. In nucleotides, the CDR3 is TGCGCCAGCAGCAACCTAGCGGGCGGCAGTAACTACAATGAGCAGTTCTTC. It yields the protein CASSNLAGGSNYNEQFF.

There are a few counts of this clone. The genes are TRBV11-2 and TRBJ1-2; 8 bases agree with TRBD1. Trimming removed 5 bases from V and 4 bases from J; junction bases left unmatched: 9. The CDR3 loop spans 15 amino acids. Germline values: CDR1 SGHAT, CDR2 FQNNGV. The CDR3 loop is CASSPRGQALYGYTF. CDR3 coding DNA: TGTGCCAGCAGCCCTCGGGGACAGGCTCTCTATGGCTACACCTTC.

This clone was observed a few times. The J gene is TRBJ2-7, the V gene TRBV5-4; 10 bases are a match to TRBD2. Unmatched junction bases numbered 7, after V lost 4 bases and J lost 3 bases. The CDR3 totals 15 residues. Germline CDR1 SGHNT, CDR2 YYREEE (reference sequence). The CDR3: CASSARTSGGYEQYF. The DNA for the CDR3 is TGTGCCAGCAGCGCCCGGACTAGCGGTGGCTACGAGCAGTACTTC.

The table lists this clone with many counts. The rearrangement joins TRBV18 to TRBJ2-1; D unclear. This CDR3 comprises 16 residues. Germline V lookup: CDR1 KGHSH, CDR2 LQKENI. V was shortened by 3 bases and J by 6 bases, with 18 bases between the two germline ends. The CDR3 sequence: CASSPQQGTTPNEQFF. CDR3 bases: TGTGCCAGCTCACCGCAACAAGGAACGACTCCCAATGAGCAGTTCTTC.

This chain links TRBV7-2 with TRBJ2-3; the match to TRBD2 covers 7 bases. Germline trimming cut 3 bases from V and 4 bases from J; bases unmatched to any gene: 7. Germline CDR1 reads SGHTA; CDR2 reads FQGNSA. The CDR3 consists of 15 residues. The chain's CDR3 is CASSLAAGIADTQYF. The DNA of the CDR3 is TGTGCCAGCAGCTTGGCAGCGGGGATCGCAGATACGCAGTATTTT. Full variable domain (outside the CDR3, taken from reference TRBV7-2 and TRBJ2-3): GAGVSQSPSNKVTEKGKDVELRCDPISGHTALYWYRQSLGQGLEFLIYFQGNSAPDKSGLPSDRFSAERTGGSVSTLTIQRTQQEDSAVYLCASSLAAGIADTQYFGPGTRLTVL.

The rearrangement joins TRBV2 to TRBJ1-4, with D uncertain. Germline V CDR1 and CDR2: SNHLY, FYNNEI. CDR3 length: 12 residues. The V and J ends lost 7 bases and 7 bases respectively, with 10 bases between them. CDR3 region: CASNREVEKLFF. The CDR3 nucleotides read TGTGCCAGCAACCGTGAGGTTGAAAAACTGTTTTTT.

This clone was seen more than once but under ten times. The chain recombines TRBV29-1 with TRBJ2-1; 9 bases are shared with TRBD1. The germline V gene has CDR1 SQVTM and CDR2 ANQGSEA. J was trimmed by 5 bases and V by 8 bases; bases with no gene match: 7. The CDR3 is made up of 13 amino acids. The DNA of the CDR3 is TGCAGCATAGACAGGGGGTATAACAATGAGCAGTTCTTC. Its protein is CSIDRGYNNEQFF.